The 13 T cell receptor beta chains below were found in one sample sequenced in a study of T cell responses to AZD1222 COVID-19 vaccine. Measured with immunoSEQ multiplex PCR; TCRdb has only the in-frame clones, and not every one. The sample yields nearly 90,000 clones, roughly 86% seen once. Here the sequenced sample was peripheral blood, taken on day 0 of AZD1222 vaccination. Receptors were obtained from an adult in good health.

Only a few counts were recorded for this clone. The chain combines TRBV7-9 with TRBJ1-2; 7 bases fit TRBD1. V lost 8 bases to trimming and J lost 1 base; unmatched junction nucleotides: 13. The CDR3 covers 16 residues. The germline CDR1 and CDR2 sequences are SEHNR and FQNEAQ (reference sequence). In DNA, the CDR3 is TGTGCCAGCTCACCCCAGGGACAGCTCTATAACTATGGCTACACCTTC. Amino acid sequence: CASSPQGQLYNYGYTF.

V and J are TRBV27 and TRBJ2-3, with 9 bases identical to TRBD1. The CDR3 has 15 amino acids. J lost 1 base, V lost 5 bases, and 4 bases had no gene match. Looked up from germline, CDR1 is MNHEY and CDR2 is SMNVEV (reference sequence). The CDR3 nucleotides are TGTGCCAGCAGTGTGGACAGGGGTGGCACAGATACGCAGTATTTT. Translated: CASSVDRGGTDTQYF.

The chain is built from TRBV27 and TRBJ2-5; the D gene is possibly TRBD2 (6 bases). This CDR3 is built from 15 residues. V lost 2 bases, J lost 0 bases, and 10 bases lay in between. Germline lookup yields CDR1 MNHEY and CDR2 SMNVEV (reference sequence). Written as DNA, the CDR3 is TGTGCCAGCAGTTTAAGTGGGAGGTACCAAGAGACCCAGTACTTC. It specifies CASSLSGRYQETQYF.

The CDR3 region is CASSPGQGGEAFF. CDR3 nucleotides: TGTGCCAGCAGCCCGGGACAGGGCGGTGAAGCTTTCTTT. The rearrangement joins TRBV5-8 to TRBJ1-1; 9 bases map to TRBD1. V dropped 4 bases and J dropped 7; count of bases not matched to a gene: 5. CDR1 and CDR2 (germline): SGHTS, YDEGEE. The CDR3 loop spans 13 amino acids.

The chain joins TRBV7-8 to TRBJ2-6; D might be TRBD1 (5 bases). The CDR3 loop spans 16 amino acids. V was pared by 3 bases and J by 2 bases, with 11 bases between. Germline assignment: CDR1 SGHVS and CDR2 FQNEAQ. The CDR3 DNA reads as TGTGCCAGCAGCTTGTACTCAGGGACTGGGGCCAACGTCCTGACTTTC. Protein: CASSLYSGTGANVLTF.

This rearrangement joins TRBV7-9 to TRBJ1-1, with 8 bases aligning to TRBD1. This CDR3 contains 17 residues. V lost 4 bases, J lost 0 bases, and 10 bases stayed unmatched. Germline assignment: CDR1 SEHNR and CDR2 FQNEAQ (reference sequence). The CDR3 DNA follows: TGTGCCAGCAGCTCAACCGACAGGGGACGTTTGAACACTGAAGCTTTCTTT. This translates into CASSSTDRGRLNTEAFF.

The CDR3: CASRSGQYNEQFF. The DNA of the CDR3 is TGTGCCAGCAGATCCGGTCAATACAATGAGCAGTTCTTC. The J gene is TRBJ2-1, the V gene TRBV5-6; no clear D gene. The CDR3 runs 13 residues. Germline CDR1 reads SGHDT; CDR2 reads YYEEEE. The germline V and J ends were trimmed by 5 bases and 4 bases, with 10 bases remaining between them.

Turning to this clone: The sample carries other DNA sequences with the same CDR3. This chain connects TRBV11-2 to TRBJ2-7; perhaps TRBD1 as D (5 bases). The V end lost 1 base, the J end lost 2 bases, and 9 bases lay between the germline ends. The CDR3 totals 14 residues. Germline lookup yields CDR1 SGHAT and CDR2 FQNNGV. In DNA form, the CDR3 reads TGTGCCAGCAGCTTAGCCCAGGGTCCCTACGAGCAGTACTTC. Its translation is CASSLAQGPYEQYF. Based on the CDR3 plus reference TRBV11-2 and TRBJ2-7, the full variable domain is EAGVAQSPRYKIIEKRQSVAFWCNPISGHATLYWYQQILGQGPKLLIQFQNNGVVDDSQLPKDRFSAERLKGVDSTLKIQPAKLEDSAVYLCASSLAQGPYEQYFGPGTRLTVT.

There are a few counts of this clone. J is TRBJ2-1 and V is TRBV5-1; 11 bases agree with TRBD2. The CDR3 covers 16 residues. The ends lost 6 bases at V and 3 bases at J; junction bases unmatched: 8. Looked up from germline, CDR1 is SGHRS and CDR2 is YFSETQ. The CDR3 region is CASNAGTSGIYNEQFF. Here the CDR3 DNA reads TGCGCCAGCAACGCCGGGACTAGCGGAATCTACAATGAGCAGTTCTTC.

The chain couples TRBV19 to TRBJ2-7, with 7 nucleotides matching TRBD2. The CDR3 loop spans 15 amino acids. V lost 2 bases, J lost 0 bases, and 4 bases stayed unmatched. The germline gives CDR1 LNHDA, CDR2 SQIVND (reference sequence). In nucleotides, the CDR3 is TGTGCCAGTAGTATACCCCGGGACTACTCCTACGAGCAGTACTTC. Its protein is CASSIPRDYSYEQYF.

This chain joins TRBV19 and TRBJ1-5; D perhaps matches TRBD1 (5 bases). From germline, CDR1 is LNHDA and CDR2 SQIVND (reference sequence). The CDR3 has 16 amino acids. The germline V and J ends were trimmed by 0 bases and 3 bases, with 12 bases remaining between them. The CDR3: CASSIDLGQYNQPQHF. The DNA of the CDR3 is TGTGCCAGTAGTATAGATCTGGGGCAATACAATCAGCCCCAGCATTTT. The full variable domain, completed using reference TRBV19 and TRBJ1-5, is DGGITQSPKYLFRKEGQNVTLSCEQNLNHDAMYWYRQDPGQGLRLIYYSQIVNDFQKGDIAEGYSVSREKKESFPLTVTSAQKNPTAFYLCASSIDLGQYNQPQHFGDGTRLSIL.

This chain uses TRBV6-2 or TRBV6-3 with TRBJ1-1; D is unresolved. CDR1 and CDR2 from the germline V gene are MNHEY and SVGEGT. Trimming stripped 5 bases from V and 7 bases from J, with 14 bases between. The CDR3 covers 13 residues. The DNA for the CDR3 is TGTGCCAGCAGTGCCGGGCTGGCGGTTGAAGCTTTCTTT. Translation: CASSAGLAVEAFF.

The chain employs TRBV28 and TRBJ1-1; 7 bases align to TRBD1. Germline CDR1 MDHEN, CDR2 SYDVKM. The V segment lost 5 bases and the J segment 13 bases; nucleotides outside the gene matches: 10. The CDR3 is made up of 12 amino acids. CDR3 amino acids: CASSTNLDRVFF. The CDR3 DNA is TGTGCCAGCAGTACCAACCTCGACAGGGTTTTCTTT.